This record covers a single TCR beta chain. V trimming: 3 bases; J trimming: 4 bases; junction bases outside the gene matches: 5. CDR1 and CDR2 from the germline V gene are SGHKS and YYEKEE (reference sequence). The CDR3 contains 15 residues. The data were taken from a study of blood T cell repertoires in COVID-19. Across the whole study: The analysed material was cDNA or gDNA that came from T cells, B-cell-depleted T cells, or PBMCs.

In the original workflow: Estimation of nucleated cell counts was performed using reference gene primer amplification. Using immunoSEQ multiplex PCR, the repertoire was profiled, and TCRdb retains in-frame clones only, with some absent. The DNA was the basis for D and trimming; V, J and clone size are from that table. Here the sample spans hundreds of thousands of clones, around 90% being singletons. The receptor's source is a woman younger than 35 who had recovered from COVID-19. Sequencing was carried out using PBMCs or T cells enriched from blood (not recorded which). This chain joins TRBV5-5 and TRBJ2-7; 12 positions agree with TRBD1. CDR3 sequence reads: CASSWGTGGVYEQYF. Here the CDR3 DNA reads TGTGCCAGCAGCTGGGGGACAGGGGGCGTTTACGAGCAGTACTTC.